Listed here is a single T cell receptor beta chain. Its antigen is undetermined. The CDR3 is 17 amino acids. Germline values: CDR1 LGHNA, CDR2 YSLEER. J was trimmed by 5 bases and V by 0 bases; bases with no gene match: 6. An input of about 0.5 to 1 ug of RNA was subjected to reverse transcription using random hexamers. TCRdb redid the calling of the immunoSEQ multiplex PCR reads with MiXCR, one entry per CDR3 protein. The table includes approximately 54,000 distinct CDR3 sequences, about 95% detected once. The source of the sample is a study of CD8 T cells in Susac syndrome. Study-level findings and limits: It was acknowledged in the study that the number of individuals who were included in its TCR sequencing and HLA analysis was relatively small.

Sequencing targeted TCR beta in T cells from blood (CD8+ and CD4+). Under recently defined diagnostic criteria, the patients with Susac syndrome qualified as having definite or probable disease. While CD8+ and CD4+ T cells were isolated negatively, TEMRA cells were enriched by FACS. The TCR originated in a human donor with Susac syndrome. This sequence joins TRBV4-3 and TRBJ2-1, with 11 bases identical to TRBD2. The sequencing sample was made of CD8+ T cells from PBMCs. The CDR3 is CASSQEGASGGNNEQFF. In DNA, the CDR3 is TGCGCCAGCAGCCAAGAGGGGGCTAGCGGGGGGAACAATGAGCAGTTCTTC.